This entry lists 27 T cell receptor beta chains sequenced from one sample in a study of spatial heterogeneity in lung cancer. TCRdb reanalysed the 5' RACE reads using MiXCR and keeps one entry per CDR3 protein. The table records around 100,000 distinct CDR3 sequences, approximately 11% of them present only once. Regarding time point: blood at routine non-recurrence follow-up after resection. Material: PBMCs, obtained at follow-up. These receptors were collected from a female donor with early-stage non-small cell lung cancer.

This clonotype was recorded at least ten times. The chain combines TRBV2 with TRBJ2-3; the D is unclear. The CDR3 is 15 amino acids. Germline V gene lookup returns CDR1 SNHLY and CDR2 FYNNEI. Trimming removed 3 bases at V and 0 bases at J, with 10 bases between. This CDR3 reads CASSDSHSSTDTQYF. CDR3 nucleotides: TGTGCCAGCAGTGACTCCCACAGTAGCACAGATACGCAGTATTTT.

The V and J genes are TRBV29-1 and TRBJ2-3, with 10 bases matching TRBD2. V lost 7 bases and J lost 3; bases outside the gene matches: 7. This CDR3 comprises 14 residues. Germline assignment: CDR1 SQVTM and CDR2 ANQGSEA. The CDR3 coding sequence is TGCAGCGCTAGAGCTAGCGGGAGAACAGATACGCAGTATTTT. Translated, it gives CSARASGRTDTQYF.

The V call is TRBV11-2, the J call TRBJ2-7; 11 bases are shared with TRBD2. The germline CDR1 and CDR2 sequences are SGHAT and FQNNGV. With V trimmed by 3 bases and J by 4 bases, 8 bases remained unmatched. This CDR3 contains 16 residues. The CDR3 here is CASSFTSGSVSYEQYF. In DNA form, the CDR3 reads TGTGCCAGCAGCTTCACTAGCGGGAGCGTCTCATACGAGCAGTACTTC.

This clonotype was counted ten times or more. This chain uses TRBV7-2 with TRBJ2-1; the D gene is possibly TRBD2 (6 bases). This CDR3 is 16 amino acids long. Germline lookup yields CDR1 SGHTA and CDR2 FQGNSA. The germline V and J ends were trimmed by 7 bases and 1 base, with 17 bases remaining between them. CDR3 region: CASKNPGLPSYNEQFF. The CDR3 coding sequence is TGTGCCAGCAAGAATCCGGGACTGCCGTCCTACAATGAGCAGTTCTTC.

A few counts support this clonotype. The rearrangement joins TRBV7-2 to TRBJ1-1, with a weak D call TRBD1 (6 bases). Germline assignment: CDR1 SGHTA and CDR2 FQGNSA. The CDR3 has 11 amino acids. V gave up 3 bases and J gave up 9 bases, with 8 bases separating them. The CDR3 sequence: CASSLQGKAFF. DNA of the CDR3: TGTGCCAGCAGCTTGCAGGGGAAAGCTTTCTTT.

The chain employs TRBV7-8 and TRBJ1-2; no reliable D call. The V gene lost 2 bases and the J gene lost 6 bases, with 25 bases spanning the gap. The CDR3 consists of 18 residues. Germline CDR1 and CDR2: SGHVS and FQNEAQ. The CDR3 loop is CASSLPGPGTDVFNGYTF. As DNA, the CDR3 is TGTGCCAGCAGCTTACCCGGGCCAGGAACCGACGTATTTAATGGCTACACCTTC. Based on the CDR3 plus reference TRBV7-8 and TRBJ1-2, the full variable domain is GAGVSQSPRYKVAKRGQDVALRCDPISGHVSLFWYQQALGQGPEFLTYFQNEAQLDKSGLPSDRFFAERPEGSVSTLKIQRTQQEDSAVYLCASSLPGPGTDVFNGYTFGSGTRLTVV.

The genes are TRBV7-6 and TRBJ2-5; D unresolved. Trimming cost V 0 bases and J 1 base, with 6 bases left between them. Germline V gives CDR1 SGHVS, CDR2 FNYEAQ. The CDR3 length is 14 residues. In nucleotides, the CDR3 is TGTGCCAGCAGCTTAGCCGTAGGCCAAGAGACCCAGTACTTC. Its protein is CASSLAVGQETQYF. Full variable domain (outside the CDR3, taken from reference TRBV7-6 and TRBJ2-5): GAGVSQSPRYKVTKRGQDVALRCDPISGHVSLYWYRQALGQGPEFLTYFNYEAQQDKSGLPNDRFSAERPEGSISTLTIQRTEQRDSAMYRCASSLAVGQETQYFGPGTRLLVL.

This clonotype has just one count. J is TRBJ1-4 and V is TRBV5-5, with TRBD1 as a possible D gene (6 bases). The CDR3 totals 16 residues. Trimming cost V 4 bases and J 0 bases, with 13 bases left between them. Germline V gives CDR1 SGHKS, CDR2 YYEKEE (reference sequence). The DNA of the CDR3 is TGTGCCAGCAGCCTACCCGCAGGGGCAACTAATGAAAAACTGTTTTTT. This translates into CASSLPAGATNEKLFF.

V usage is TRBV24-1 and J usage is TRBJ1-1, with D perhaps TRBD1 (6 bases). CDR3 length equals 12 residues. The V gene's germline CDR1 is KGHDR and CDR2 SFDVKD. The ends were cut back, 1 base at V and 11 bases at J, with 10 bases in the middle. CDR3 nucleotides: TGTGCCACCAGTGATTTAACGGGGGCTGCTTTCTTT. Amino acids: CATSDLTGAAFF.

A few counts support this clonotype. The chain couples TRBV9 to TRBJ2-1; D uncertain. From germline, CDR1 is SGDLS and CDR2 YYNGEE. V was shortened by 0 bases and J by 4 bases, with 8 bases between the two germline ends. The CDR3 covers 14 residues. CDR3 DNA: TGTGCCAGCAGCGTAGCTAATGGTTACAATGAGCAGTTCTTC. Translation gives CASSVANGYNEQFF.

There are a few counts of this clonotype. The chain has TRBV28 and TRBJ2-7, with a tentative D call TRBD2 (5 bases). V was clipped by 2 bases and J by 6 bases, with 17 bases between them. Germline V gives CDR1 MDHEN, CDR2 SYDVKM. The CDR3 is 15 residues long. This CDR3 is CASSLTRNNIGEQYF. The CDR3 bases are TGTGCCAGCAGTTTAACTAGGAACAATATAGGCGAGCAGTACTTC.

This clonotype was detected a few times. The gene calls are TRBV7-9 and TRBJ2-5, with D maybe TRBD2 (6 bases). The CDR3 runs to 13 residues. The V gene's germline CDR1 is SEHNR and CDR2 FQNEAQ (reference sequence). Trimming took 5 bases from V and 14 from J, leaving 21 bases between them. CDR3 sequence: CASSIGGDSSAYF. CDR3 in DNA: TGTGCCAGCAGCATAGGAGGGGACTCATCCGCCTACTTC.

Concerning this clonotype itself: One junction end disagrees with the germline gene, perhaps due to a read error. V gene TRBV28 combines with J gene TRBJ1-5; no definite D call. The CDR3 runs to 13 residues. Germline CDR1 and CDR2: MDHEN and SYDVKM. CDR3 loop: CASNLRPYQPQHF. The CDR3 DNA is TGTGCCAGCAATTTACGTCCTTATCAGCCCCAGCATTTT.

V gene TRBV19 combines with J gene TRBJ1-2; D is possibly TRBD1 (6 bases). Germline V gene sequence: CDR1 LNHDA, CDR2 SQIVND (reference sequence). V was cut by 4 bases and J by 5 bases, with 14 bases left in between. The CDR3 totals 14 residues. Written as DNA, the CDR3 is TGTGCCAGTAGTAACCAGGGGATGCAATATGGCTACACCTTC. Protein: CASSNQGMQYGYTF.

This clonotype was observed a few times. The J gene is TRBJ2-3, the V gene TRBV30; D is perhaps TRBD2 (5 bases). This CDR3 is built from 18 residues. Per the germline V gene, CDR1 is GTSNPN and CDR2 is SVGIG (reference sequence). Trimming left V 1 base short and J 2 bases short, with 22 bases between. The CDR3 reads CAWSDPSPRDRHTDTQYF. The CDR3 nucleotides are TGTGCCTGGAGTGACCCATCCCCCCGGGATAGGCACACAGATACGCAGTATTTT.

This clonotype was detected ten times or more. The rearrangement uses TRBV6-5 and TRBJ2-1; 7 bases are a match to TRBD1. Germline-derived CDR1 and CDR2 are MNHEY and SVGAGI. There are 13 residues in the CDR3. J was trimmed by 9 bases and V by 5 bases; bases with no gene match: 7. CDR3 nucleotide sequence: TGTGCCAGCAGTAAAGACAGGGCTCGTGAGCAGTTCTTC. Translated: CASSKDRAREQFF.

CDR3 region: CASSYQRITDTQYF. CDR3 coding DNA: TGTGCCAGCAGTTACCAGCGGATCACAGATACGCAGTATTTT. The chain employs TRBV6-2 or TRBV6-3 and TRBJ2-3, with D possibly matching TRBD2 (5 bases). The V end lost 2 bases, the J end lost 2 bases, and 8 bases lay between the germline ends. The CDR3 loop spans 14 amino acids. Germline V gene data show CDR1 as MNHEY and CDR2 as SVGEGT.

This CDR3 is CASSPHSGRAPGELFF. The CDR3 DNA sequence: TGTGCCAGCAGTCCTCACAGCGGGAGGGCCCCCGGGGAGCTGTTTTTT. This chain uses TRBV28 with TRBJ2-2, with 10 bases fitting TRBD2. V dropped 5 bases and J dropped 6; count of bases not matched to a gene: 9. CDR3 length: 16 amino acids. From germline, CDR1 is MDHEN and CDR2 SYDVKM.

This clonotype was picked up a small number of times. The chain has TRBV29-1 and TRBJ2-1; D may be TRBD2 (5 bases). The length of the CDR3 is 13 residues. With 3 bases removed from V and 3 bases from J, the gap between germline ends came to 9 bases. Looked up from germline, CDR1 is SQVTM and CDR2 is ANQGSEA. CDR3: CSVDIALYNEQFF. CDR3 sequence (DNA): TGCAGCGTTGATATAGCGCTCTACAATGAGCAGTTCTTC.

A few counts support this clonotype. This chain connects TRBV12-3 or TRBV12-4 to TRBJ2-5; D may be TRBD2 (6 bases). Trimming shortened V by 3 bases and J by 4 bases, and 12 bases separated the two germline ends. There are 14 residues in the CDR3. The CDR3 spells CASSFGTSRETQYF. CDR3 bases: TGTGCCAGCAGTTTCGGCACTAGCAGAGAGACCCAGTACTTC.

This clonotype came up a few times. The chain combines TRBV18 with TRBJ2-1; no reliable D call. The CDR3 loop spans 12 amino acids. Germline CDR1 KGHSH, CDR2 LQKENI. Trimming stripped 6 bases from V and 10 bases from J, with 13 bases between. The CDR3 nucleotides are TGTGCCAGCTCTCCATCTAGGAACGAGCAGTTCTTC. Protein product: CASSPSRNEQFF.

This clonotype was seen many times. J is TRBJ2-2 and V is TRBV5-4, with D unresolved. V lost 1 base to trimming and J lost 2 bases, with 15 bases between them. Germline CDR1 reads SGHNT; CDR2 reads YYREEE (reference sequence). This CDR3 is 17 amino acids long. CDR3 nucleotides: TGTGCCAGCAGCTTGACGTTTCAGCTCAGAAACACCGGGGAGCTGTTTTTT. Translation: CASSLTFQLRNTGELFF.

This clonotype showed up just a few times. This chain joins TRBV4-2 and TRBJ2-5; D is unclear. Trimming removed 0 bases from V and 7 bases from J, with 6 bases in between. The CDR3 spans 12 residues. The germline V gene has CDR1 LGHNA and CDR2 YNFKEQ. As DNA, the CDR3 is TGTGCCAGCAGCCAAGATGCGGTGACCCAGTACTTC. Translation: CASSQDAVTQYF.

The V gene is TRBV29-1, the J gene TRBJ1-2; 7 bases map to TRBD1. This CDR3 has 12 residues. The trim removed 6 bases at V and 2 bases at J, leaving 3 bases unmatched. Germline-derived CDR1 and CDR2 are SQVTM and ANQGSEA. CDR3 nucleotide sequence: TGCAGCGTATCGACAGGGAACTATGGCTACACCTTC. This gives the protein CSVSTGNYGYTF.

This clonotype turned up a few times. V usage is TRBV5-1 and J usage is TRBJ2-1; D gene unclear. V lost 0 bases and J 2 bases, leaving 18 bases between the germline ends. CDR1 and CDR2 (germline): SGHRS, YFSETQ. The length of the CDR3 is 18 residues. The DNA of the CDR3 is TGCGCCAGCAGCTTGGCCTTAACTACAGAGCCCCCCTACAATGAGCAGTTCTTC. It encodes CASSLALTTEPPYNEQFF.

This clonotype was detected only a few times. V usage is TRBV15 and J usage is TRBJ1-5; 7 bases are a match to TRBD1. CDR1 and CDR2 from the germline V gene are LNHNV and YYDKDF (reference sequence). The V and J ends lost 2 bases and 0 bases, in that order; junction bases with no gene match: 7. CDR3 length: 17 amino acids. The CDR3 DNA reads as TGTGCCACCAGCAGACTACCCCAGGGGGGTAGCAATCAGCCCCAGCATTTT. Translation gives CATSRLPQGGSNQPQHF.

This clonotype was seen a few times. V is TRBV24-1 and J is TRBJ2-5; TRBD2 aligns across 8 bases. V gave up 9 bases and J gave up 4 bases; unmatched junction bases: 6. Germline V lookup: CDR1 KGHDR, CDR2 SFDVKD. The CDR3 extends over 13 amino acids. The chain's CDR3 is CATGGLAGETQYF. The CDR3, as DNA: TGTGCCACCGGGGGGCTAGCGGGAGAGACCCAGTACTTC.